The T cell receptor (beta chain) under discussion was sequenced for a study of blood T cell repertoires in COVID-19 (dated by TCRdb to the early 2020s). Context from the whole study: The collaborator samples originated in the United States, Italy and Spain and spanned the acute and convalescent phases of COVID-19. The dataset comprised deeply sampled blood TCRbeta repertoires from subjects exposed to, actively infected with, or recovered from COVID-19. Sample metadata almost always included a de-identified subject ID, COVID-19 status, age in years and sex. Where available, HLA class I and class II types were obtained from metadata supplied by the sample provider rather than from assay-based typing. The prospective study material was composed of cDNA or gDNA derived from T cells, B-cell-depleted T cells, or PBMCs. The repertoires were released in a freely available public database intended as a resource for research on the immune response to SARS-CoV-2. Samples were obtained from the ongoing ImmuneRACE study (first 160 participants) and from 1,000 to 1,500 subjects provided by 6 global collaborators.

Concerning this clone: This receptor's antigen is unknown. Base quality data are lacking; no much larger clone is found one base away.

The immunoSEQ Assay, a bias-controlled multiplex PCR, was used to amplify TCRbeta CDR3 regions from genomic DNA. The study's own analysis went as follows. Nucleated cell counts per sample were estimated from amplification of reference gene primers within the assay. To quantify the absolute abundance of each unique TCRbeta CDR3 rearrangement, sequence reads were collapsed and filtered. For each sample, productive Simpson clonality was calculated as the square root of Simpson's diversity index across productive rearrangements. The source is immuneACCESS, and TCRdb retained only in-frame sequences with V and J called. Part of the clones is not carried over; for the studies checked, unresolved V genes explain less than half of this, and the remainder is unexplained. The D gene and trimming were derived from the DNA, and the V and J assignments and clone size from that table. Within this sample are fewer than 250,000 clones, with 84% of them counted one time only. About 3.3% of the sample rests with the top ten.

Enrolling through a virtual design, the prospective study's participants ranged in age from roughly 18 to 89 years and lived across roughly 23 United States geographic areas. In the prospective study, cohorts were assigned on the basis of participant-reported clinical history obtained from a screening survey and a study questionnaire. Exposed participants were defined as having been in contact with someone with a PCR-confirmed or clinician-diagnosed COVID-19 case within 2 weeks of study entry. Each participant in the prospective study had whole blood, serum and a nasopharyngeal or oropharyngeal swab collected by mobile phlebotomists. Participants in the prospective study had the option to provide additional blood draws and questionnaires over a 2-month period. Prospective study blood samples were shipped either frozen or at room temperature before DNA extraction. The paper as a whole reports these results and caveats: Clinical and demographic metadata were provided uncurated, with the amount varying by source and participant.

Trimming leaves V shorter by 6 bases and J shorter by 9 bases, with the junction holding 13 bases beyond the gene matches. Measured from the cysteine to the phenylalanine, the CDR3 is 16 residues long. CDR3 DNA is the only sequence kept; it has 48 bases, read in frame from the first base. Taken from the germline V gene, the CDR1 and CDR2 loops are SGHRS and YFSETQ. The chain was built from TRBV5-1 and TRBJ1-6, and 9 junctional nucleotides match TRBD1. The sample consisted of PBMCs or T cells enriched from blood (not recorded which). The origin of this receptor is a woman aged 25-40 years who had been exposed to COVID-19. The CDR3 region has the sequence CASKQAYRGRSSPLHF. The DNA reads TGCGCCAGCAAACAAGCGTACAGGGGGCGCAGTTCACCCCTCCACTTT.